This is a list of T cell receptor beta chains from one sample in a study of T cell changes during pregnancy in multiple sclerosis. Sequencing was performed with immunoSEQ multiplex PCR; in TCRdb, only in-frame clones are kept and a portion is missing. The sample holds tens of thousands of clones; roughly 90% are singletons and the top ten take approximately 0.6%. This specimen consisted of CD4+ T cells from peripheral blood mononuclear cells, obtained after pregnancy. These receptors all come from a female donor with multiple sclerosis, enrolled in a pregnancy study. Each CDR3 is given with its conserved first and last residue. Fields, in order: J gene, D gene, clone size, V gene, CDR3 protein, CDR3 DNA. A D gene is named only where the DNA matches it firmly. Size values are once, few and many counts, or a class for expanded clones, and some rows have none.

J gene: TRBJ2-3
D gene: TRBD1
clone size: NA
V gene: TRBV11-1
CDR3 protein: CASSLGTGKKTDTQYF
CDR3 DNA: TGTGCCAGCAGCTTAGGGACAGGGAAGAAAACAGATACGCAGTATTTT

J gene: TRBJ1-2
D gene: NA
clone size: NA
V gene: TRBV7-9
CDR3 protein: CASSFPGGGYTF
CDR3 DNA: TGTGCCAGCAGCTTCCCGGGGGGAGGCTACACCTTC

J gene: TRBJ2-5
D gene: TRBD2
clone size: NA
V gene: TRBV6-6
CDR3 protein: CASSSGGPQETQYF
CDR3 DNA: TGTGCCAGCAGCAGCGGGGGGCCACAAGAGACCCAGTACTTC

J gene: TRBJ1-1
D gene: TRBD1
clone size: NA
V gene: TRBV9
CDR3 protein: CASSGTVGQDLNTEAFF
CDR3 DNA: TGTGCCAGCAGCGGGACCGTAGGACAGGACCTGAACACTGAAGCTTTCTTT

J gene: TRBJ2-3
D gene: TRBD2
clone size: NA
V gene: TRBV7-7
CDR3 protein: CAGEGTSGGTQYF
CDR3 DNA: TGTGCCGGGGAGGGGACTAGCGGGGGAACGCAGTATTTT

J gene: TRBJ2-4
D gene: TRBD1
clone size: NA
V gene: TRBV5-8
CDR3 protein: CASVTRTGGNIQYF
CDR3 DNA: TGTGCCAGCGTCACCAGGACAGGGGGAAACATTCAGTACTTC

J gene: TRBJ1-2
D gene: TRBD1
clone size: NA
V gene: TRBV18
CDR3 protein: CASSQEGAHTF
CDR3 DNA: TGTGCCAGCTCACAGGAGGGGGCTCACACCTTC

J gene: TRBJ2-1
D gene: TRBD2
clone size: NA
V gene: TRBV5-8
CDR3 protein: CASSSPGLAGGNEQFF
CDR3 DNA: TGTGCCAGCAGCTCGCCTGGACTAGCGGGGGGTAATGAGCAGTTCTTC

J gene: TRBJ2-5
D gene: NA
clone size: NA
V gene: TRBV6-5
CDR3 protein: CASSYSSGSKETQYF
CDR3 DNA: TGTGCCAGCAGTTACAGTAGTGGTAGTAAAGAGACCCAGTACTTC

J gene: TRBJ2-6
D gene: NA
clone size: NA
V gene: TRBV4-3
CDR3 protein: CASSQEEGFLSGANVLTF
CDR3 DNA: TGCGCCAGCAGCCAAGAGGAGGGGTTCCTCTCTGGGGCCAACGTCCTGACTTTC

J gene: TRBJ1-5
D gene: NA
clone size: NA
V gene: TRBV10-2
CDR3 protein: CASSEAGYGAQPQHF
CDR3 DNA: TGCGCCAGCAGTGAGGCAGGGTATGGGGCTCAGCCCCAGCATTTT

J gene: TRBJ1-1
D gene: NA
clone size: NA
V gene: TRBV7-8
CDR3 protein: CASNPPGDTEAFF
CDR3 DNA: TGTGCCAGCAACCCCCCAGGGGATACTGAAGCTTTCTTT

J gene: TRBJ1-6
D gene: NA
clone size: once
V gene: TRBV29-1
CDR3 protein: CSVVVEGTNNSPLHF
CDR3 DNA: TGCAGCGTCGTCGTGGAAGGGACAAATAATTCACCCCTCCACTTT

J gene: TRBJ1-5
D gene: NA
clone size: once
V gene: TRBV2
CDR3 protein: CASEGVFMNQPQHF
CDR3 DNA: TGTGCCAGCGAAGGGGTCTTCATGAATCAGCCCCAGCATTTT